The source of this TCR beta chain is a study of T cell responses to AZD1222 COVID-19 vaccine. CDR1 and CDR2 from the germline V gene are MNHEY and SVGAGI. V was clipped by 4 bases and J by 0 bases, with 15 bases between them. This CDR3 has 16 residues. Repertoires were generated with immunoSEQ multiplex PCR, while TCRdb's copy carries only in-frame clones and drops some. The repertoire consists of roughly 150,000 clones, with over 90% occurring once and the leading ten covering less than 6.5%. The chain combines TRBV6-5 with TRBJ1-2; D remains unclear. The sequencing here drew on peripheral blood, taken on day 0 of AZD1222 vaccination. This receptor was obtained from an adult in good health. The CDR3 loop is CASSSISDHSNYGYTF. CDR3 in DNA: TGTGCCAGCAGTTCCATCTCGGACCATTCTAACTATGGCTACACCTTC.